Listed below are T cell receptor beta chains from one sample, sequenced in a study of blood T cell repertoires in COVID-19. Method: immunoSEQ multiplex PCR; TCRdb's copy keeps in-frame clones and lacks some. This sample has 73,000 or so clones, with 83% found just once. Sequenced sample: peripheral blood. The receptors were gathered from a woman aged 55 to 70 with acute or convalescent COVID-19. The CDR3 runs from the conserved cysteine through the conserved F or W. The D gene is left open where the match is weak. Clone sizes are given selectively: once, few, many, or a class where the clone is expanded.

len: 14
abundance: -
j_gene: TRBJ1-1
d_gene: -
v_gene: TRBV6-2/TRBV6-3
CDR3aa: CASSFGRMNTEAFF
CDR3nt: TGTGCCAGCAGTTTCGGCAGGATGAACACTGAAGCTTTCTTT

len: 15
abundance: many
j_gene: TRBJ2-3
d_gene: TRBD2
v_gene: TRBV29-1
CDR3aa: CSVAISGAFTDTQYF
CDR3nt: TGCAGCGTGGCCATTAGCGGGGCCTTCACAGATACGCAGTATTTT

len: 16
abundance: -
j_gene: TRBJ2-2
d_gene: -
v_gene: TRBV7-3
CDR3aa: CASSSLPAGSTGELFF
CDR3nt: TGTGCCAGCAGCTCCCTCCCGGCAGGGTCCACCGGGGAGCTGTTTTTT

len: 13
abundance: -
j_gene: TRBJ1-1
d_gene: -
v_gene: TRBV3-1/TRBV3-2
CDR3aa: CASSHPPGTEAFF
CDR3nt: TGTGCCAGCAGCCATCCCCCGGGGACTGAAGCTTTCTTT

len: 13
abundance: -
j_gene: TRBJ2-5
d_gene: -
v_gene: TRBV12-3/TRBV12-4
CDR3aa: CASSSGVKETQYF
CDR3nt: TGTGCCAGCAGTTCCGGGGTGAAGGAGACCCAGTACTTC

len: 16
abundance: -
j_gene: TRBJ1-6
d_gene: -
v_gene: TRBV5-1
CDR3aa: CASSNSGTPGASPLHF
CDR3nt: TGCGCCAGCAGCAACTCCGGGACACCAGGCGCCTCACCCCTCCACTTT

len: 17
abundance: -
j_gene: TRBJ1-2
d_gene: -
v_gene: TRBV25-1
CDR3aa: CASSNRRDLAPLSGYTF
CDR3nt: TGTGCCAGCAGTAATCGACGGGATCTGGCCCCGCTGAGTGGCTACACCTTC

len: 16
abundance: -
j_gene: TRBJ2-1
d_gene: TRBD1
v_gene: TRBV19
CDR3aa: CASTETRDRHYNEQFF
CDR3nt: TGTGCCAGTACCGAAACCCGGGACAGACATTACAATGAGCAGTTCTTC

len: 13
abundance: once
j_gene: TRBJ1-6
d_gene: TRBD1
v_gene: TRBV7-2
CDR3aa: CASSGRGFSPLHF
CDR3nt: TGTGCCAGCAGCGGCAGGGGGTTTTCACCCCTCCACTTT

len: 16
abundance: -
j_gene: TRBJ2-6
d_gene: -
v_gene: TRBV5-8
CDR3aa: CASSLSRDSGANVLTF
CDR3nt: TGTGCCAGCAGCTTGTCCCGGGACTCAGGGGCCAACGTCCTGACTTTC

len: 14
abundance: -
j_gene: TRBJ1-1
d_gene: -
v_gene: TRBV3-1/TRBV3-2
CDR3aa: CASSPGPRASEAFF
CDR3nt: TGTGCCAGCAGCCCCGGGCCCCGAGCTAGCGAAGCTTTCTTT

len: 17
abundance: -
j_gene: TRBJ1-1
d_gene: TRBD1
v_gene: TRBV5-6
CDR3aa: CASSSKRDRTENTEAFF
CDR3nt: TGTGCCAGCAGCTCAAAGCGGGACAGGACTGAGAACACTGAAGCTTTCTTT

len: 13
abundance: -
j_gene: TRBJ2-1
d_gene: TRBD1
v_gene: TRBV5-1
CDR3aa: CASSSGAPGGEFF
CDR3nt: TGCGCCAGCAGCTCGGGCGCCCCAGGGGGCGAGTTCTTC

len: 15
abundance: -
j_gene: TRBJ2-2
d_gene: -
v_gene: TRBV5-1
CDR3aa: CASRYGSQNTGELFF
CDR3nt: TGCGCCAGCAGATACGGGTCTCAAAACACCGGGGAGCTGTTTTTT

len: 13
abundance: -
j_gene: TRBJ2-3
d_gene: -
v_gene: TRBV6-5
CDR3aa: CASSLRVIDTQYF
CDR3nt: TGTGCCAGCAGCCTACGTGTCATAGATACGCAGTATTTT

len: 13
abundance: -
j_gene: TRBJ1-2
d_gene: -
v_gene: TRBV30
CDR3aa: CAWIPGMGYGYTF
CDR3nt: TGTGCCTGGATCCCCGGGATGGGCTATGGCTACACCTTC

len: 14
abundance: -
j_gene: TRBJ1-4
d_gene: -
v_gene: TRBV25-1
CDR3aa: CASSESGEVEKLFF
CDR3nt: TGTGCCAGCAGTGAATCTGGGGAGGTAGAAAAACTGTTTTTT

len: 16
abundance: -
j_gene: TRBJ1-1
d_gene: -
v_gene: TRBV11-2
CDR3aa: CASSLLWGTPNTEAFF
CDR3nt: TGTGCCAGCAGCCTGCTCTGGGGGACACCGAACACTGAAGCTTTCTTT

len: 13
abundance: -
j_gene: TRBJ1-1
d_gene: -
v_gene: TRBV11-3
CDR3aa: CASSLDGNTEAFF
CDR3nt: TGTGCCAGCAGCTTAGACGGGAACACTGAAGCTTTCTTT

len: 18
abundance: -
j_gene: TRBJ2-7
d_gene: TRBD1
v_gene: TRBV7-9
CDR3aa: CASSLTRQGLYDLYEQYF
CDR3nt: TGTGCCAGCAGCTTAACTCGACAGGGGCTATACGATCTCTACGAGCAGTACTTC

len: 15
abundance: -
j_gene: TRBJ2-7
d_gene: TRBD1
v_gene: TRBV4-1
CDR3aa: CASSQGQGESYEQYF
CDR3nt: TGCGCCAGCAGCCAGGGACAGGGGGAGTCCTACGAGCAGTACTTC

len: 13
abundance: -
j_gene: TRBJ1-5
d_gene: -
v_gene: TRBV3-1/TRBV3-2
CDR3aa: CASSQGRNQPQHF
CDR3nt: TGTGCCAGCAGCCAAGGCCGGAATCAGCCCCAGCATTTT

len: 14
abundance: -
j_gene: TRBJ1-2
d_gene: TRBD1
v_gene: TRBV6-5
CDR3aa: CASRPTGGGNGYTF
CDR3nt: TGTGCCAGCAGACCCACAGGGGGCGGCAATGGCTACACCTTC

len: 11
abundance: -
j_gene: TRBJ2-1
d_gene: TRBD1
v_gene: TRBV29-1
CDR3aa: CSVGQYNEQFF
CDR3nt: TGCAGCGTGGGACAGTACAATGAGCAGTTCTTC

len: 13
abundance: -
j_gene: TRBJ1-2
d_gene: -
v_gene: TRBV30
CDR3aa: CAWHRTEAGGYTF
CDR3nt: TGTGCCTGGCACCGGACAGAAGCAGGAGGCTACACCTTC

len: 13
abundance: -
j_gene: TRBJ1-1
d_gene: -
v_gene: TRBV2
CDR3aa: CASSRGLNTEAFF
CDR3nt: TGTGCCAGCAGTCGGGGTTTGAACACTGAAGCTTTCTTT

len: 15
abundance: -
j_gene: TRBJ1-2
d_gene: -
v_gene: TRBV6-5
CDR3aa: CASTREDTANYGYTF
CDR3nt: TGTGCCAGCACCCGGGAGGACACTGCTAACTATGGCTACACCTTC

len: 14
abundance: -
j_gene: TRBJ2-2
d_gene: -
v_gene: TRBV4-2
CDR3aa: CASSLADQGGELFF
CDR3nt: TGTGCCAGCAGCCTGGCCGATCAGGGCGGGGAGCTGTTTTTT

len: 15
abundance: -
j_gene: TRBJ1-4
d_gene: -
v_gene: TRBV5-4
CDR3aa: CASSSSDINNEKLFF
CDR3nt: TGTGCCAGCAGCTCCTCGGACATAAATAATGAAAAACTGTTTTTT

len: 14
abundance: -
j_gene: TRBJ1-6
d_gene: TRBD1
v_gene: TRBV25-1
CDR3aa: CASRRDREDSPLHF
CDR3nt: TGTGCCAGCAGAAGAGACAGGGAGGATTCACCCCTCCACTTT

len: 15
abundance: -
j_gene: TRBJ1-2
d_gene: TRBD1
v_gene: TRBV6-5
CDR3aa: CASSYSGTGGYGYTF
CDR3nt: TGTGCCAGCAGTTACTCCGGGACAGGGGGCTATGGCTACACCTTC

len: 14
abundance: -
j_gene: TRBJ2-1
d_gene: -
v_gene: TRBV7-3
CDR3aa: CASSLTFRGGEQFF
CDR3nt: TGTGCCAGCAGCTTAACCTTTAGGGGGGGTGAGCAGTTCTTC

len: 13
abundance: -
j_gene: TRBJ1-2
d_gene: -
v_gene: TRBV2
CDR3aa: CASRIDWAGGYTF
CDR3nt: TGTGCCAGCAGGATTGACTGGGCGGGGGGCTACACCTTC

len: 11
abundance: -
j_gene: TRBJ2-1
d_gene: -
v_gene: TRBV5-6
CDR3aa: CASSLADEQFF
CDR3nt: TGTGCCAGCAGCTTGGCCGATGAGCAGTTCTTC

len: 15
abundance: -
j_gene: TRBJ1-1
d_gene: TRBD1
v_gene: TRBV6-5
CDR3aa: CASSSQDRNPLGAFF
CDR3nt: TGTGCCAGCAGTTCCCAGGACAGGAACCCTTTGGGAGCTTTCTTT

len: 15
abundance: -
j_gene: TRBJ2-3
d_gene: -
v_gene: TRBV6-4
CDR3aa: CASSPTGSSTDTQYF
CDR3nt: TGTGCCAGCAGTCCTACAGGGTCTAGCACAGATACGCAGTATTTT

len: 15
abundance: -
j_gene: TRBJ1-1
d_gene: TRBD1
v_gene: TRBV19
CDR3aa: CASRRDRARNTEAFF
CDR3nt: TGTGCCAGTAGGAGGGACAGGGCAAGGAACACTGAAGCTTTCTTT

len: 13
abundance: once
j_gene: TRBJ1-3
d_gene: TRBD1
v_gene: TRBV5-4
CDR3aa: CASSLESWTGADF
CDR3nt: TGTGCCAGCAGCTTAGAGAGCTGGACAGGGGCGGATTTT

len: 16
abundance: -
j_gene: TRBJ2-3
d_gene: TRBD1
v_gene: TRBV7-9
CDR3aa: CASSATRDRGFDTQYF
CDR3nt: TGTGCCAGCAGTGCGACCCGGGACAGGGGGTTTGATACGCAGTATTTT

len: 11
abundance: -
j_gene: TRBJ2-2
d_gene: -
v_gene: TRBV29-1
CDR3aa: CSVFSESELFF
CDR3nt: TGCAGCGTTTTCTCCGAGTCCGAGCTGTTTTTT

len: 16
abundance: -
j_gene: TRBJ2-3
d_gene: TRBD2
v_gene: TRBV3-1/TRBV3-2
CDR3aa: CASSPDSGGTVGTQYF
CDR3nt: TGTGCCAGCAGCCCTGACTCGGGGGGGACGGTAGGTACGCAGTATTTT

len: 16
abundance: few
j_gene: TRBJ2-1
d_gene: -
v_gene: TRBV9
CDR3aa: CASSVELLSAGNEQFF
CDR3nt: TGTGCCAGCAGCGTAGAGTTACTTTCCGCCGGCAATGAGCAGTTCTTC